This is a list of T cell receptor beta chains from one sample in a study of cytomegalovirus exposure and HLA in healthy donors. Assay: immunoSEQ multiplex PCR; the TCRdb copy retains only in-frame clones and omits some. Of about 160,000 clones listed, approximately 80% are singletons. Material: PBMCs. These receptors originate from a woman younger than 30 in good health and CMV-seronegative. CDR3s include the opening cysteine and the closing phenylalanine or tryptophan. D genes are given only for firm matches.

D gene	CDR3 length	J gene	V gene	CDR3 protein
.	14	TRBJ1-2	TRBV5-4	CASSLRGGWYGYTF
.	15	TRBJ2-3	TRBV5-4	CASSLARGSTDTQYF
.	16	TRBJ1-3	TRBV2	CASSEARVFSGNTIYF
.	14	TRBJ2-1	TRBV10-3	CAISAGTAYNEQFF
TRBD1	14	TRBJ2-7	TRBV28	CAISNRGASYEQYF
TRBD2	15	TRBJ2-5	TRBV19	CASSNLAGALETQYF
TRBD1	15	TRBJ2-1	TRBV7-9	CSSSSGQGSWVEQFF
.	13	TRBJ1-5	TRBV29-1	CSVHEAPNQPQHF
TRBD1	16	TRBJ2-7	TRBV7-9	CASSKQGASSSYEQYF
.	18	TRBJ2-4	TRBV28	CASSLGTSPSGAKNIQYF
.	13	TRBJ2-5	TRBV6-1	CASSRGMEETQYF
.	13	TRBJ1-4	TRBV30	CAWRNQGLEKLFF
TRBD1	14	TRBJ2-2	TRBV6-1	CASRNRGQAGELFF
TRBD2	14	TRBJ2-3	TRBV9	CASSVAARGDTQYF
.	15	TRBJ1-5	TRBV6-6	CASRLRRVGNQPQHF